The T cell receptor beta chain under discussion was sequenced for a study of cytomegalovirus exposure and HLA in healthy donors. Germline V gene lookup returns CDR1 MGHRA and CDR2 YSYEKL. This CDR3 is built from 14 residues. In the PCR, 60 Vbeta and 13 Jbeta primers were used. Some clones are missing from TCRdb's copy, which holds only in-frame ones; the method was immunoSEQ multiplex PCR. The profile shows 80,000 to 100,000 clones, approximately 71% of them singletons. The source is a woman aged 18-30 years in good health and CMV-seropositive. The sample consisted of PBMCs. This rearrangement joins TRBV4-1 to TRBJ2-5, with D possibly TRBD1 on 6 matching bases. The last part of the DNA fits TRBJ2-7 better; the J call may be wrong. CDR3 DNA sequence: TGCGCCAGCAGCCAAGCAGGGGCAGGGGACGAGCAGTACTTC. Translating it yields CASSQAGAGDEQYF.